This TCR beta chain was sequenced for a study of blood T cell repertoires in COVID-19. Libraries were prepared by immunoSEQ multiplex PCR; TCRdb keeps only in-frame clonotypes and omits some of them. The sample gives approximately 210,000 clones, approximately 91% of which show up once; around 5.9% is in the top ten. The ends lost 3 bases at V and 13 bases at J; junction bases unmatched: 20. The CDR3 sequence is 18 residues long. Per the germline V gene, CDR1 is LNHDA and CDR2 is SQIVND (reference sequence). The TCR was taken from a woman in her thirties or forties who had recovered from COVID-19. The specimen sequenced was peripheral blood. The rearrangement uses TRBV19 and TRBJ2-1, with 11 bases that match TRBD2. The CDR3 DNA reads TGTGCCAGTAGTATGCTCCCCGAACTAGCGGGAGCCCGGTCACCCCAGTTCTTC. It is translated as CASSMLPELAGARSPQFF.